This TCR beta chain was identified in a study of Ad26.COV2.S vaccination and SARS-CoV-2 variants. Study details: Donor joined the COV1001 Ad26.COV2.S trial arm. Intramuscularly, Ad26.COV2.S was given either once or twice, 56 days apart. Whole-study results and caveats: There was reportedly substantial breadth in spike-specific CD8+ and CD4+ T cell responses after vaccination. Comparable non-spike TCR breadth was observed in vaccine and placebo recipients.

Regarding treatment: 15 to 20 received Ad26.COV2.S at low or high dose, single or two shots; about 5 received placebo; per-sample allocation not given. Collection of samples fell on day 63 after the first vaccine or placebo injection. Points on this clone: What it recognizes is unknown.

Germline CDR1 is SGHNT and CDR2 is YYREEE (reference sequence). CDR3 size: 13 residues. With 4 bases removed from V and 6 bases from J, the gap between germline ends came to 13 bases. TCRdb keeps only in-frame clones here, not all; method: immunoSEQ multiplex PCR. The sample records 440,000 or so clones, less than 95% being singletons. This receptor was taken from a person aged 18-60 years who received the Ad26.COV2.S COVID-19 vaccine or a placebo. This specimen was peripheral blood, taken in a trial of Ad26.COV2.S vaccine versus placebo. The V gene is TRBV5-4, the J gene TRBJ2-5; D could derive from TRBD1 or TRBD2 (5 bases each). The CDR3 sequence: CASSMGVLKTQYF. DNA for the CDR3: TGTGCCAGCAGCATGGGGGTGCTAAAGACCCAGTACTTC.